The 23 T cell receptor beta chains in this list originate from one sample, sequenced in a study of CD8 T cells in ankylosing spondylitis. TCRdb analysed the 5' RACE reads with MiXCR anew, one entry per CDR3 protein. The sample yields 200,000 to 300,000 distinct CDR3 sequences, around 7.8% seen once. Input material: blood, either unsorted or a sorted T cell fraction (not recorded which). These receptor sequences come from a male donor with ankylosing spondylitis or in good health (not recorded which).

This clonotype came up many times. V usage is TRBV29-1 and J usage is TRBJ2-7; D gene unclear. The CDR3 contains 14 residues. Per the germline V gene, CDR1 is SQVTM and CDR2 is ANQGSEA. Deletions cut 5 bases from V and 1 base from J, with 15 bases between. CDR3 coding DNA: TGCAGCGTTAGTACATCCTCTGGGTCCTACGAGCAGTACTTC. Its translation is CSVSTSSGSYEQYF.

This clonotype was counted many times. V gene TRBV12-3 or TRBV12-4 combines with J gene TRBJ1-2, with D hard to call. V dropped 5 bases and J dropped 8 bases, with 15 bases sitting between them. CDR3 length: 13 amino acids. Written as DNA, the CDR3 is TGTGCCAGCAGTATTGACGGTGGTGGGGGCTACACCTTC. Protein: CASSIDGGGGYTF.

This clonotype was counted at least ten times. The chain combines TRBV28 with TRBJ1-1, with 9 bases that match TRBD1. The CDR3 spans 14 residues. Germline values: CDR1 MDHEN, CDR2 SYDVKM. J was trimmed by 1 base and V by 6 bases; bases with no gene match: 3. The CDR3, as DNA: TGTGCCAGCAGACCGGGACAGGGGAACACTGAAGCTTTCTTT. Translated: CASRPGQGNTEAFF.

This clonotype was seen repeatedly, ten times or more. The V call is TRBV27, the J call TRBJ2-2, with D perhaps matching TRBD1 or TRBD2 (5 bases each). This CDR3 has 14 residues. Trimming pared 6 bases from V and 5 bases from J, leaving 13 bases between. Germline assignment: CDR1 MNHEY and CDR2 SMNVEV (reference sequence). The CDR3 spells CASRLNGGTGELFF. The CDR3 nucleotides read TGTGCCAGCAGACTGAATGGGGGAACCGGGGAGCTGTTTTTT.

V usage is TRBV7-3 and J usage is TRBJ2-1, with unresolved D. The CDR3 runs to 16 residues. Germline CDR1 is SGHTA and CDR2 is FQGTGA. V was clipped by 5 bases and J by 5 bases, with 19 bases between them. The CDR3 is CASSIKERHQDNEQFF. The CDR3 region has the DNA TGTGCCAGCAGCATAAAGGAAAGGCATCAAGACAATGAGCAGTTCTTC.

The chain combines TRBV20-1 with TRBJ2-7; D is possibly TRBD1 (6 bases). The CDR3 sequence is 13 residues long. The germline V gene has CDR1 DFQATT and CDR2 SNEGSKA (reference sequence). V lost 3 bases and J 3 bases, leaving 12 bases between the germline ends. The CDR3 loop reads CSARGAGGYEQYF. CDR3 DNA: TGCAGTGCTAGGGGGGCGGGCGGCTACGAGCAGTACTTC.

In its sample, this clonotype was seen many times. The V gene is TRBV12-3 or TRBV12-4, the J gene TRBJ1-1; 9 nucleotides line up with TRBD1. V shed 4 bases and J 5 bases; nucleotides not matched to a gene: 2. The CDR3 loop spans 13 amino acids. The CDR3 DNA is TGTGCCAGCAGTTACAGGGGGCGGACTGAAGCTTTCTTT. This translates into CASSYRGRTEAFF.

This clonotype has a count of ten or more. The CDR3 sequence: CASTLAGATDTQYF. The DNA of the CDR3 is TGTGCCAGCACCTTAGCGGGGGCCACAGATACGCAGTATTTT. The V and J genes are TRBV27 and TRBJ2-3; 9 positions match TRBD2. This CDR3 is built from 14 residues. Germline CDR1 reads MNHEY; CDR2 reads SMNVEV (reference sequence). V lost 7 bases, J lost 2 bases, and 4 bases stayed unmatched.

The table lists this clonotype with many counts. The chain links TRBV5-4 to TRBJ2-7; tentatively, D is TRBD1 or TRBD2 (6 bases each). The CDR3 has 15 residues. In germline, CDR1 is SGHNT, CDR2 YYREEE (reference sequence). Deletions cut 3 bases from V and 3 bases from J, with 16 bases between. CDR3 protein: CASSSRRGTIYEQYF. CDR3 in DNA: TGTGCCAGCAGCTCGAGGAGGGGGACAATCTACGAGCAGTACTTC. Full variable domain (outside the CDR3, taken from reference TRBV5-4 and TRBJ2-7): ETGVTQSPTHLIKTRGQQVTLRCSSQSGHNTVSWYQQALGQGPQFIFQYYREEENGRGNFPPRFSGLQFPNYSSELNVNALELDDSALYLCASSSRRGTIYEQYFGPGTRLTVT.

The chain has TRBV7-2 and TRBJ2-1, with D hard to call. CDR1 and CDR2 from the germline V gene are SGHTA and FQGNSA. This CDR3 is 15 amino acids long. The V gene lost 5 bases and the J gene lost 0 bases, with 11 bases spanning the gap. CDR3 DNA sequence: TGTGCCAGCAGCCGGGCCTCCCCCTCCTACAATGAGCAGTTCTTC. This encodes CASSRASPSYNEQFF.

The gene calls are TRBV20-1 and TRBJ1-1; D unresolved. The V gene's germline CDR1 is DFQATT and CDR2 SNEGSKA (reference sequence). There are 12 residues in the CDR3. With 3 bases removed from V and 3 bases from J, the gap between germline ends came to 8 bases. The CDR3 protein is CSARSQYTEAFF. The CDR3 DNA is TGCAGTGCTAGGAGCCAGTACACTGAAGCTTTCTTT.

The chain links TRBV7-6 to TRBJ2-7; D possibly matches TRBD1 or TRBD2 (6 bases each). Germline lookup yields CDR1 SGHVS and CDR2 FNYEAQ. The V gene lost 4 bases and the J gene lost 4 bases, with 26 bases spanning the gap. CDR3 length: 18 amino acids. CDR3 nucleotide sequence: TGTGCCAGCAGCTCCCCCTCTGGAGGGGACAATGGAAAGTACGAGCAGTACTTC. Its translation: CASSSPSGGDNGKYEQYF.

This clonotype was counted ten times or more. The chain links TRBV18 to TRBJ2-6; D gene ambiguous. CDR3 length: 13 amino acids. Looked up from germline, CDR1 is KGHSH and CDR2 is LQKENI. V was shortened by 3 bases and J by 9 bases, with 9 bases between the two germline ends. The CDR3 loop reads CASSPDLVNVLTF. In nucleotides, the CDR3 is TGTGCCAGCTCACCTGACCTGGTCAACGTCCTGACTTTC.

This clonotype was counted a few times. The chain joins TRBV7-2 to TRBJ2-5; tentative D call: TRBD2 (7 bases). Germline V lookup: CDR1 SGHTA, CDR2 FQGNSA. Trimming left V 5 bases short and J 5 bases short, with 18 bases between. The CDR3 runs to 15 residues. The CDR3 here is CASSPRGAGLETQYF. The DNA for the CDR3 is TGTGCCAGCAGCCCACGGGGGGCGGGCTTGGAGACCCAGTACTTC.

This clonotype has ten or more counts. The gene calls are TRBV20-1 and TRBJ2-3; maybe TRBD2 (5 bases). V was pared by 3 bases and J by 2 bases, with 15 bases between. Germline V gives CDR1 DFQATT, CDR2 SNEGSKA (reference sequence). This CDR3 is 15 amino acids long. In DNA form, the CDR3 reads TGCAGTGCTAGTCTTCCGGACTGGTACACAGATACGCAGTATTTT. It codes for CSASLPDWYTDTQYF.

This clonotype was observed a few times. J is TRBJ1-2 and V is TRBV29-1; D uncertain. With 3 bases removed from V and 4 bases from J, the gap between germline ends came to 9 bases. From germline, CDR1 is SQVTM and CDR2 ANQGSEA. The CDR3 is 12 residues long. CDR3: CSVDPTVYGYTF. Here the CDR3 DNA reads TGCAGCGTTGATCCGACCGTCTATGGCTACACCTTC.

This clonotype was recorded at least ten times. The chain couples TRBV20-1 to TRBJ2-5; TRBD2 matches 7 bases. Trimming removed 5 bases from V and 1 base from J; junction bases left unmatched: 10. The CDR3 is made up of 15 amino acids. Germline V gives CDR1 DFQATT, CDR2 SNEGSKA (reference sequence). The DNA for the CDR3 is TGCAGTGCTGAGGACCTAGCGGAATTCCAAGAGACCCAGTACTTC. It yields the protein CSAEDLAEFQETQYF.

The table lists this clonotype with many counts. The genes are TRBV20-1 and TRBJ1-1; TRBD1 aligns across 7 bases. J lost 0 bases, V lost 1 base, and 8 bases had no gene match. CDR1 and CDR2 from the germline V gene are DFQATT and SNEGSKA (reference sequence). The CDR3 covers 16 residues. CDR3 bases: TGCAGTGCTAGAGTCCCCGGGACAGCCATGAACACTGAAGCTTTCTTT. Translated: CSARVPGTAMNTEAFF.

This clonotype was detected many times. The chain combines TRBV6-1 with TRBJ2-3; D is tentatively TRBD1 or TRBD2 (5 bases each). Looked up from germline, CDR1 is MNHNS and CDR2 is SASEGT. CDR3 length: 18 residues. Trimming left V 7 bases short and J 2 bases short, with 25 bases between. CDR3 region: CASTPFGARRGYTDTQYF. The DNA for the CDR3 is TGTGCCAGCACTCCTTTCGGGGCTAGAAGGGGATACACAGATACGCAGTATTTT.

Ten or more counts support this clonotype. The chain is built from TRBV20-1 and TRBJ2-7; TRBD1 might be the D (5 bases). This CDR3 comprises 13 residues. Trimming took off 0 bases at V and 4 bases at J, with 10 bases between the two ends. The germline V gene has CDR1 DFQATT and CDR2 SNEGSKA (reference sequence). CDR3 in amino acids: CSARESSGYEQYF. The CDR3 coding sequence is TGCAGTGCTAGAGAGTCCTCAGGGTACGAGCAGTACTTC.

Ten or more counts support this clonotype. The gene calls are TRBV27 and TRBJ2-3, with D possibly being TRBD2 (6 bases). Germline V gene sequence: CDR1 MNHEY, CDR2 SMNVEV (reference sequence). The CDR3 is 16 amino acids. Trimming took off 5 bases at V and 2 bases at J, with 17 bases between the two ends. CDR3 region: CASSDGGNLYTDTQYF. For the CDR3, the DNA is TGTGCCAGCAGTGATGGCGGGAACCTATACACAGATACGCAGTATTTT.

In its sample, this clonotype was seen many times. The chain has TRBV18 and TRBJ2-1; D is undetermined. Trimming left V 4 bases short and J 2 bases short, with 12 bases between. The CDR3 contains 15 residues. Germline values: CDR1 KGHSH, CDR2 LQKENI. In nucleotides, the CDR3 is TGTGCCAGCTCACAAGAAAAGGGCCCCTACAATGAGCAGTTCTTC. Residues: CASSQEKGPYNEQFF.

This clonotype was observed many times. The DNA of the CDR3 is TGCGCCAGCAGCCAAGATCCGGGAAACCAAGAGACCCAGTACTTC. Residues: CASSQDPGNQETQYF. The V and J genes are TRBV4-1 and TRBJ2-5, with a tentative D call TRBD2 (5 bases). There are 15 residues in the CDR3. Germline V gene lookup returns CDR1 MGHRA and CDR2 YSYEKL. Trimming took 0 bases from V and 0 from J, leaving 8 bases between them.